The 26 T cell receptor beta chains given below trace back to one sample, sequenced in a study of blood T cell repertoires in COVID-19. The data were produced by immunoSEQ multiplex PCR, yet TCRdb's version contains in-frame clones alone and is incomplete. The sample has under 300,000 clones; 80% to 95% are singletons. The sample taken for sequencing was peripheral blood. All receptors come from a man aged 25 to 40 with COVID-19, enrolled during active disease.

This chain uses TRBV5-5 with TRBJ2-2; perhaps TRBD2 as D (7 bases). Germline lookup yields CDR1 SGHKS and CDR2 YYEKEE (reference sequence). This CDR3 contains 16 residues. The V end lost 5 bases, the J end lost 3 bases, and 17 bases lay between the germline ends. The CDR3 sequence is CASSRIRGADTGELFF. The CDR3 coding sequence is TGTGCCAGCAGTCGTATCCGGGGGGCGGACACCGGGGAGCTGTTTTTT.

The chain is built from TRBV10-2 and TRBJ1-1; D is unclear. The CDR3 totals 14 residues. The ends were cut back, 2 bases at V and 6 bases at J, with 13 bases in the middle. CDR1 is WSHSY, CDR2 SAAADI, per germline. The CDR3 here is CASSEVGSRAEAFF. For the CDR3, the DNA is TGCGCCAGCAGTGAGGTGGGGAGTAGGGCTGAAGCTTTCTTT.

The V call is TRBV4-1, the J call TRBJ1-1, with D maybe TRBD1 (6 bases). Between the trimmed V and J ends, which lost 0 bases and 11 bases, there was a span of 19 bases. The length of the CDR3 is 15 residues. Germline CDR1 MGHRA, CDR2 YSYEKL. CDR3: CASSQDPQGPVVAFF. The CDR3, as DNA: TGCGCCAGCAGCCAAGACCCCCAGGGGCCGGTCGTCGCTTTCTTT.

This CDR3 is CASSQVGGKKLFF. CDR3 nucleotides: TGTGCCAGCAGCCAAGTGGGGGGGAAAAAACTGTTTTTT. V usage is TRBV3-1 (or the pseudogene TRBV3-2) and J usage is TRBJ1-4, with D possibly being TRBD1 (5 bases). This CDR3 is built from 13 residues. Germline lookup yields CDR1 LGHDT and CDR2 YNNKEL (reference sequence). V was clipped by 1 base and J by 9 bases, with 9 bases between them.

The chain recombines TRBV19 with TRBJ1-2; 9 bases map to TRBD1. CDR1 LNHDA and CDR2 SQIVND come from the germline V gene (reference sequence). The ends lost 5 bases at V and 3 bases at J; junction bases unmatched: 10. The CDR3 is made up of 16 amino acids. CDR3 nucleotides: TGTGCCAGTAGTCCTCGGACAGGGGTAAATGACTATGGCTACACCTTC. It specifies CASSPRTGVNDYGYTF.

The chain joins TRBV16 to TRBJ1-6; no reliable D call. V was cut by 0 bases and J by 5 bases, with 17 bases left in between. The CDR3 is 18 residues long. The germline V gene encodes CDR1 KGHSY and CDR2 FQNENV. The CDR3 DNA sequence: TGTGCCAGCAGCCAATCCCTGCCCAACACGGGAAATAATTCACCCCTCCACTTT. It yields the protein CASSQSLPNTGNNSPLHF.

This chain uses TRBV6-5 with TRBJ1-2; a weak D match, TRBD1 (5 bases). Per the germline V gene, CDR1 is MNHEY and CDR2 is SVGAGI. Trimming removed 10 bases at V and 6 bases at J, with 18 bases between. This CDR3 is 13 amino acids long. The CDR3 DNA follows: TGTGCCACCAAACCTAGGGGACTCCATGGCTACACCTTC. It is translated as CATKPRGLHGYTF.

The rearrangement uses TRBV3-1 (or the pseudogene TRBV3-2) and TRBJ1-2; D call uncertain. CDR1 is LGHDT, CDR2 YNNKEL, per germline (reference sequence). This CDR3 has 13 amino acids. V dropped 0 bases and J dropped 7 bases, with 9 bases sitting between them. CDR3 sequence reads: CASSQDRPSGYTF. For the CDR3, the DNA is TGTGCCAGCAGCCAAGATCGGCCTAGTGGCTACACCTTC.

CDR3 residues: CASSLVTWDRVGRRSGYTF. CDR3 sequence (DNA): TGTGCCAGCAGCTTAGTAACCTGGGACAGGGTGGGCCGAAGAAGCGGCTACACCTTC. This chain joins TRBV7-9 and TRBJ1-2; 9 nucleotides match TRBD1. Per germline, CDR1 SEHNR and CDR2 FQNEAQ (reference sequence). CDR3 length: 19 residues. The V and J ends lost 1 base and 8 bases, in that order; junction bases with no gene match: 20.

This chain links TRBV5-1 with TRBJ1-2; no definite D call. This CDR3 contains 15 residues. Per the germline V gene, CDR1 is SGHRS and CDR2 is YFSETQ. Trimming removed 0 bases from V and 0 bases from J, with 9 bases in between. The chain's CDR3 is CASSLAPGTNYGYTF. The CDR3 bases are TGCGCCAGCAGCTTGGCTCCGGGAACTAACTATGGCTACACCTTC. Using reference TRBV5-1 and TRBJ1-2 for the parts outside the CDR3, the full variable domain is KAGVTQTPRYLIKTRGQQVTLSCSPISGHRSVSWYQQTPGQGLQFLFEYFSETQRNKGNFPGRFSGRQFSNSRSEMNVSTLELGDSALYLCASSLAPGTNYGYTFGSGTRLTVV.

The chain employs TRBV19 and TRBJ1-4, with D perhaps matching TRBD1 (6 bases). The V end lost 7 bases, the J end lost 5 bases, and 14 bases lay between the germline ends. This CDR3 is 14 amino acids long. CDR1 is LNHDA, CDR2 SQIVND, per germline (reference sequence). The CDR3 loop is CASNLPGTNEKLFF. The CDR3 coding sequence is TGTGCCAGTAACCTACCGGGGACAAATGAAAAACTGTTTTTT.

This chain connects TRBV19 to TRBJ2-1; TRBD1 aligns across 10 bases. V dropped 1 base and J dropped 4; count of bases not matched to a gene: 1. The CDR3 spans 15 residues. Germline values: CDR1 LNHDA, CDR2 SQIVND (reference sequence). The CDR3 DNA reads TGTGCCAGTAGTATAGGGACAGGGGGATACAATGAGCAGTTCTTC. This gives the protein CASSIGTGGYNEQFF.

J is TRBJ1-2 and V is TRBV5-6; a weak D match, TRBD1 (6 bases). Trimming left V 0 bases short and J 4 bases short, with 10 bases between. The V gene's germline CDR1 is SGHDT and CDR2 YYEEEE. CDR3 length: 14 amino acids. The CDR3 protein is CASSLGGQAYGYTF. The CDR3 coding sequence is TGTGCCAGCAGCTTGGGGGGACAAGCCTATGGCTACACCTTC.

This clone was detected once. The CDR3 DNA reads as TGCGCCAGCAGCTTGGACAGGGTTGATGAGCAGTTCTTC. Translated: CASSLDRVDEQFF. The chain couples TRBV5-1 to TRBJ2-1, with a tentative D call TRBD1 (6 bases). CDR1 is SGHRS, CDR2 YFSETQ, per germline. The CDR3 is 13 residues long. Trimming pared 0 bases from V and 8 bases from J, leaving 9 bases between.

The chain joins TRBV7-2 to TRBJ2-3; 9 nucleotides agree with TRBD2. Germline loops: CDR1 SGHTA, CDR2 FQGNSA. The trim removed 0 bases at V and 2 bases at J, leaving 3 bases unmatched. The CDR3 spans 16 residues. The CDR3 here is CASSLASGGATDTQYF. The CDR3 bases are TGTGCCAGCAGCTTAGCTAGCGGGGGAGCCACAGATACGCAGTATTTT.

The chain links TRBV6-5 to TRBJ2-1, with 9 bases that match TRBD2. The CDR3 covers 16 residues. Germline V gene sequence: CDR1 MNHEY, CDR2 SVGAGI. V lost 4 bases, J lost 3 bases, and 7 bases stayed unmatched. The CDR3 DNA sequence: TGTGCCAGCAGTTCACAGCGGGGGGTCATCTACAATGAGCAGTTCTTC. This gives the protein CASSSQRGVIYNEQFF.

V and J are TRBV19 and TRBJ1-5; the match to TRBD1 covers 8 bases. This CDR3 comprises 16 residues. The V segment lost 6 bases and the J segment 3 bases; nucleotides outside the gene matches: 10. The V gene's germline CDR1 is LNHDA and CDR2 SQIVND (reference sequence). In DNA, the CDR3 is TGTGCCAGTAGACTTTCAGGGGGCGCATTCAATCAGCCCCAGCATTTT. Translated, it gives CASRLSGGAFNQPQHF.

This clone was detected once. The chain couples TRBV6-1 to TRBJ1-6; the match to TRBD1 covers 8 bases. Per germline, CDR1 MNHNS and CDR2 SASEGT. The CDR3 covers 15 residues. The V gene end was trimmed by 2 bases and the J gene end by 7 bases; junction bases not matched to a gene: 4. The CDR3 loop reads CASSESGGRNSPLHF. CDR3 in DNA: TGTGCCAGCAGTGAATCAGGGGGCAGGAATTCACCCCTCCACTTT.

The rearrangement joins TRBV27 to TRBJ1-4; D possibly corresponds to TRBD1 (5 bases). V lost 0 bases, J lost 3 bases, and 8 bases lay in between. The length of the CDR3 is 15 residues. The germline gives CDR1 MNHEY, CDR2 SMNVEV (reference sequence). CDR3 sequence (DNA): TGTGCCAGCAGTTTATCTAGGGGCCCTAATGAAAAACTGTTTTTT. Its translation: CASSLSRGPNEKLFF.

This sequence joins TRBV27 and TRBJ1-4; weak D call: TRBD1 (5 bases). Germline V lookup: CDR1 MNHEY, CDR2 SMNVEV (reference sequence). V was clipped by 2 bases and J by 8 bases, with 9 bases between them. The CDR3 has 13 amino acids. CDR3: CASSLQGNEKLFF. For the CDR3, the DNA is TGTGCCAGCAGTTTACAGGGAAACGAAAAACTGTTTTTT. The full variable domain, in which reference TRBV27 and TRBJ1-4 provide the parts outside the CDR3, is EAQVTQNPRYLITVTGKKLTVTCSQNMNHEYMSWYRQDPGLGLRQIYYSMNVEVTDKGDVPEGYKVSRKEKRNFPLILESPSPNQTSLYFCASSLQGNEKLFFGSGTQLSVL.

The chain carries TRBV28 and TRBJ1-4; no clear D gene. Germline V gene lookup returns CDR1 MDHEN and CDR2 SYDVKM. The length of the CDR3 is 16 residues. V lost 3 bases, J lost 8 bases, and 19 bases lay in between. The CDR3 nucleotides read TGTGCCAGCAGTTTGCCCCGACCTTTCCTCGGGGAAAAACTGTTTTTT. Residues: CASSLPRPFLGEKLFF.

As DNA, the CDR3 is TGTGCCAGCAGCTTGGCCATTGACAGAAGCACAGATACGCAGTATTTT. Its protein product is CASSLAIDRSTDTQYF. This chain joins TRBV5-4 and TRBJ2-3; a possible D gene is TRBD1 (5 bases). Deletions cut 0 bases from V and 0 bases from J, with 11 bases between. The CDR3 extends over 16 amino acids. CDR1 is SGHNT and CDR2 is YYREEE in the germline V gene (reference sequence). Full variable domain (remainder filled in from reference TRBV5-4 and TRBJ2-3): ETGVTQSPTHLIKTRGQQVTLRCSSQSGHNTVSWYQQALGQGPQFIFQYYREEENGRGNFPPRFSGLQFPNYSSELNVNALELDDSALYLCASSLAIDRSTDTQYFGPGTRLTVL.

The J gene is TRBJ1-3, the V gene TRBV4-1; 7 bases line up with TRBD1. J lost 4 bases, V lost 1 base, and 1 base had no gene match. The CDR3 has 14 residues. Germline assignment: CDR1 MGHRA and CDR2 YSYEKL. The CDR3 nucleotides are TGCGCCAGCAGCCAAGGGGGACAGGGAAACACCATATATTTT. Translation gives CASSQGGQGNTIYF.

This chain links TRBV29-1 with TRBJ1-5, with D perhaps TRBD1 (5 bases). The CDR3 has 13 residues. V was clipped by 7 bases and J by 0 bases, with 10 bases between them. Looked up from germline, CDR1 is SQVTM and CDR2 is ANQGSEA. CDR3 nucleotides: TGCAGCGCCAAAGGGGCTAGCAATCAGCCCCAGCATTTT. Its protein product is CSAKGASNQPQHF.

This sequence joins TRBV5-5 and TRBJ1-1, with 7 positions matching TRBD1. Germline CDR1 is SGHKS and CDR2 is YYEKEE (reference sequence). V lost 4 bases, J lost 10 bases, and 13 bases stayed unmatched. The CDR3 covers 14 residues. CDR3 coding DNA: TGTGCCAGCAGCCCGACAGGGTTGGCTCATGGAGCTTTCTTT. It codes for CASSPTGLAHGAFF. The entire variable domain, with the rest obtained from reference TRBV5-5 and TRBJ1-1, is as follows: DAGVTQSPTHLIKTRGQQVTLRCSPISGHKSVSWYQQVLGQGPQFIFQYYEKEERGRGNFPDRFSARQFPNYSSELNVNALLLGDSALYLCASSPTGLAHGAFFGQGTRLTVV.

The chain employs TRBV6-5 and TRBJ1-2, with 7 bases identical to TRBD1. Germline V gene lookup returns CDR1 MNHEY and CDR2 SVGAGI. Trimming cost V 6 bases and J 4 bases; bases outside gene matches: 8. The CDR3 has 14 amino acids. CDR3 sequence: CASREDRTGYGYTF. The CDR3 DNA sequence: TGTGCCAGCAGGGAGGACAGGACAGGCTATGGCTACACCTTC.